The rows below give T cell receptor beta chains drawn from one sample of a study of cytomegalovirus exposure and HLA in healthy donors. The data were produced by immunoSEQ multiplex PCR, yet TCRdb's version contains in-frame clones alone and is incomplete. Of about 140,000 clones in the sample, about 80% were seen once. Sequencing was done on a sample of PBMCs. The receptor source for this set is a male donor in good health and CMV-seronegative. The conserved cysteine and the conserved F or W are not part of the CDR3 here. Fields, in order: D gene, V gene, J gene, CDR3 protein. A D gene is named only where the DNA matches it firmly.

D gene: TRBD2; V gene: TRBV5-1; J gene: TRBJ2-2; CDR3 protein: ASGSGVNTGELF
D gene: -; V gene: TRBV5-6; J gene: TRBJ1-1; CDR3 protein: ASSLQETEAF
D gene: -; V gene: TRBV5-6; J gene: TRBJ1-2; CDR3 protein: ASSLAGVDGYT
D gene: -; V gene: TRBV5-1; J gene: TRBJ2-6; CDR3 protein: ASSLGPGANVLT
D gene: -; V gene: TRBV5-6; J gene: -; CDR3 protein: ASRPGSQGRRGPYEQY
D gene: -; V gene: TRBV5-1; J gene: TRBJ2-2; CDR3 protein: ASSLLQNTGELF
D gene: TRBD1; V gene: TRBV19; J gene: TRBJ1-6; CDR3 protein: ASSTGTGFVYSPLH
D gene: TRBD1; V gene: TRBV5-6; J gene: TRBJ1-1; CDR3 protein: ASSLGIQGGEAF
D gene: -; V gene: TRBV11-2; J gene: TRBJ1-1; CDR3 protein: ASSLGQNTEAF
D gene: -; V gene: TRBV5-6; J gene: TRBJ2-7; CDR3 protein: ASSYLTGRDEQY
D gene: -; V gene: TRBV20-1; J gene: TRBJ1-2; CDR3 protein: SAIRGEGYT
D gene: -; V gene: TRBV6-5; J gene: TRBJ1-2; CDR3 protein: ASSQVANYGYT
D gene: -; V gene: TRBV6-5; J gene: TRBJ1-6; CDR3 protein: ASSYQPRKNNSPLH
D gene: TRBD1; V gene: TRBV4-3; J gene: TRBJ2-1; CDR3 protein: ASSQSQGARGQSNEQF
D gene: TRBD1; V gene: TRBV28; J gene: TRBJ1-2; CDR3 protein: ASSSQGAGYGYT
D gene: TRBD2; V gene: TRBV15; J gene: TRBJ2-7; CDR3 protein: ATSRDRGGYEQY
D gene: -; V gene: TRBV4-3; J gene: TRBJ2-5; CDR3 protein: ASSRDSGSFFGTQY
D gene: TRBD1; V gene: TRBV11-1; J gene: TRBJ2-7; CDR3 protein: ASSLTTGQTYEQY
D gene: TRBD2; V gene: TRBV9; J gene: TRBJ2-5; CDR3 protein: ASSVGSGGEETQY
D gene: -; V gene: TRBV2; J gene: TRBJ2-2; CDR3 protein: ASTILGDSTGELF
D gene: TRBD1; V gene: TRBV6-6; J gene: TRBJ1-2; CDR3 protein: ASSYGQGAGGYT
D gene: TRBD2; V gene: TRBV12-5; J gene: TRBJ2-1; CDR3 protein: ASGPGTSWGSSYNEQF
D gene: TRBD1; V gene: TRBV18; J gene: TRBJ1-4; CDR3 protein: ASSPDRVGEKLF
D gene: -; V gene: TRBV4-3; J gene: TRBJ1-2; CDR3 protein: ASSQEPPPTLNWYGYT
D gene: TRBD2; V gene: TRBV7-9; J gene: TRBJ2-1; CDR3 protein: ASLERGNEQF
D gene: TRBD1; V gene: TRBV2; J gene: TRBJ2-3; CDR3 protein: ASSGTGGADTQY
D gene: -; V gene: TRBV11-1; J gene: TRBJ1-2; CDR3 protein: ASSLGGANYGYT
D gene: -; V gene: TRBV7-8; J gene: TRBJ1-2; CDR3 protein: ASSHPLTQGSSGYT
D gene: -; V gene: TRBV19; J gene: TRBJ1-3; CDR3 protein: ASRPSGFQAGNTIY
D gene: -; V gene: TRBV2; J gene: TRBJ1-1; CDR3 protein: ASSSGRSTEAF
D gene: -; V gene: TRBV30; J gene: TRBJ1-5; CDR3 protein: AWSLVAGPNQPQH
D gene: -; V gene: TRBV28; J gene: TRBJ2-3; CDR3 protein: ASTDGSSTDTQY
D gene: -; V gene: TRBV7-2; J gene: TRBJ1-1; CDR3 protein: ASSLVRAPEAF
D gene: TRBD1; V gene: TRBV5-4; J gene: TRBJ2-3; CDR3 protein: ALKRDSSLDTQY
D gene: TRBD2; V gene: TRBV7-9; J gene: TRBJ2-5; CDR3 protein: ASSTGLAGVQETQY
D gene: -; V gene: TRBV6-6; J gene: TRBJ1-5; CDR3 protein: ASSHGHRYNNQPQH
D gene: -; V gene: TRBV2; J gene: TRBJ2-5; CDR3 protein: ASRVQALETQY
D gene: -; V gene: TRBV18; J gene: TRBJ1-1; CDR3 protein: ASSPQSSTEAF
D gene: TRBD2; V gene: TRBV19; J gene: TRBJ2-3; CDR3 protein: ASSPGAGGRTDTQY
D gene: -; V gene: TRBV7-9; J gene: TRBJ1-2; CDR3 protein: ASSPQRTQLISADYGYT
D gene: TRBD2; V gene: TRBV14; J gene: TRBJ2-2; CDR3 protein: ASSPIAGGLTGELF
D gene: -; V gene: TRBV4-3; J gene: TRBJ1-3; CDR3 protein: ASSQEGGVGNTIY